Listed below are T cell receptor beta chains from one sample, sequenced in a study of T-cell memory formation after mild COVID-19. TCRdb re-called the 5' RACE reads through MiXCR, storing one row per CDR3 protein. The sample shows hundreds of thousands of distinct CDR3 sequences, approximately 29% of them seen only once. Sequenced material: PBMCs or a T cell subset sorted from them (not recorded which). The receptor set was obtained from an adult woman who had mild COVID-19 (a few samples of this study predate the infection). Cell type and time point are not known. The CDR3 runs from the conserved cysteine through the conserved F or W. D genes are given only for firm matches. Expanded clones get a size class; other rows say once, few or many, or leave the size out.

D,size,length,V,J,CDR3,DNA
TRBD1,.,15,TRBV5-1,TRBJ2-5,CASSLSGGQGETQYF,TGCGCCAGCAGCTTGTCGGGAGGACAGGGGGAGACCCAGTACTTC
TRBD2,.,16,TRBV4-2,TRBJ2-7,CASSPNWSGDLYEQYF,TGTGCCAGCAGCCCTAATTGGAGCGGGGACCTCTACGAGCAGTACTTC
.,.,14,TRBV27,TRBJ2-1,CASSLGPGVDEQFF,TGTGCCAGCAGTTTGGGACCGGGAGTGGATGAGCAGTTCTTC
.,.,14,TRBV5-6,TRBJ2-7,CASSLTGDKSEQYF,TGTGCCAGCAGCTTAACCGGCGACAAGTCGGAGCAGTACTTC
.,.,13,TRBV24-1,TRBJ1-5,CATSDPPGQPQHF,TGTGCCACCAGTGATCCCCCGGGTCAGCCCCAGCATTTT
.,many,12,TRBV7-2,TRBJ1-2,CASSLDSYGYTF,TGTGCCAGCAGCTTAGACAGCTATGGCTACACCTTC
TRBD2,few,15,TRBV3-1,TRBJ2-7,CASSQETSGIYEQYF,TGTGCCAGCAGCCAAGAAACTAGCGGGATCTACGAGCAGTACTTC
.,.,14,TRBV20-1,TRBJ2-1,CSAERVGSYNEQFF,TGCAGTGCGGAGAGAGTCGGCTCCTACAATGAGCAGTTCTTC
TRBD1,.,13,TRBV3-1,TRBJ2-7,CASRDRERYEQYF,TGTGCCAGCAGGGACAGGGAAAGGTACGAGCAGTACTTC
TRBD1,.,15,TRBV25-1,TRBJ1-6,CASSDLQGFNSPLHF,TGTGCCAGCAGTGACCTACAGGGGTTTAATTCACCCCTCCACTTT
TRBD2,.,13,TRBV20-1,TRBJ2-7,CSAPAGTSYEQYF,TGCAGTGCCCCAGCGGGGACCTCCTACGAGCAGTACTTC
TRBD1,few,14,TRBV12-3/TRBV12-4,TRBJ1-1,CASRPGQINTEAFF,TGTGCCAGCAGACCGGGACAGATCAACACTGAAGCTTTCTTT
.,.,13,TRBV7-9,TRBJ2-7,CASSLAGRVEQYF,TGTGCCAGCAGCTTAGCTGGCAGGGTCGAGCAGTACTTC
.,.,12,TRBV5-1,TRBJ2-1,CASSLVWNEQFF,TGCGCCAGCAGCTTGGTCTGGAATGAGCAGTTCTTC
TRBD2,.,16,TRBV6-2/TRBV6-3,TRBJ2-7,CASTRPGGRTGYEQYF,TGTGCCAGCACCCGTCCTGGCGGGAGGACGGGATACGAGCAGTACTTC
TRBD1,few,14,TRBV5-8,TRBJ1-5,CASSFLQGKQPQHF,TGTGCCAGCAGCTTTCTACAGGGGAAACAGCCCCAGCATTTT